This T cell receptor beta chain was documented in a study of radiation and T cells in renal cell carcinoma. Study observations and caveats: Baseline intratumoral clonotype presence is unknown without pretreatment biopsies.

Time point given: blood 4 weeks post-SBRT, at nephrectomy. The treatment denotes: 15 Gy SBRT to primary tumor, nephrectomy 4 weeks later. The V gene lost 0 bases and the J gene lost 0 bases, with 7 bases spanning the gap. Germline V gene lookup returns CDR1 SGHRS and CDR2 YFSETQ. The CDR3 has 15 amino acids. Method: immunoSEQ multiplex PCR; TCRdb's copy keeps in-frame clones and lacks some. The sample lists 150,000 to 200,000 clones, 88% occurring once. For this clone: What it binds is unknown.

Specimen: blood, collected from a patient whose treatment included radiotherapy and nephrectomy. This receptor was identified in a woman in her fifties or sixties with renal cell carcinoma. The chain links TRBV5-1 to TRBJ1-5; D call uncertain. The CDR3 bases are TGCGCCAGCAGCTTGGCCGGCAATAGCAATCAGCCCCAGCATTTT. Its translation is CASSLAGNSNQPQHF.